This T cell receptor beta chain came from a study of brain T cells in children with intractable seizures. Produced via immunoSEQ multiplex PCR; TCRdb's table is partial and in-frame only. The table records roughly 64,000 clones, 95% to 96% of them present only once. In germline, CDR1 is MDHEN, CDR2 SYDVKM. The V end was cut by 2 bases, the J end by 3 bases, with 5 bases between. The CDR3 runs to 13 residues. This clone appeared a single time. Only cases whose brain tissue showed the highest T cell transcript signatures were sequenced. This specimen was peripheral blood, taken at surgery. This chain uses TRBV28 with TRBJ2-1; D may be TRBD1 or TRBD2 (5 bases each). The source is a boy under two years old with focal cortical dysplasia and intractable seizures. This chain's CDR3 is CASSLGGYNEQFF. CDR3 nucleotide sequence: TGTGCCAGCAGTTTAGGGGGCTACAATGAGCAGTTCTTC.